This record concerns one T cell receptor beta chain sequence. Its specific antigen is unknown. No base quality information exists; no much larger clone differs at one position. At diagnosis, tumor, uninvolved tumor-adjacent lung and peripheral blood were collected and then preserved as a mix of FFPE and fresh-frozen material. For TCR repertoire profiling, blood samples were analyzed as peripheral blood mononuclear cells. These data are taken from a study of T cells in localized non-small cell lung cancer (dated by TCRdb to the early 2020s). With regard to the full study: The study analyzed T cell repertoires of over 200 early-stage NSCLC patients, comparing tumors and uninvolved tumor-adjacent lungs. The mean age of the NSCLC patients was 60 to 85 years, with 120 to 150 men and 110 or so women. The cohort comprised around 250 treatment-naïve NSCLC patients with resected, localized lung tumors.

V and J are truncated by 8 bases and 3 bases respectively, leaving an intervening sequence of 13 bases. Reading the germline V gene (reference sequence) gives CDR1 MNHEY and CDR2 SMNVEV. The CDR3 numbers 13 residues from cysteine through phenylalanine. Just the 39-base CDR3 DNA is kept, in frame starting at base 1. The study at large found these results: Because multi-region tumor sequencing was not performed, intratumor heterogeneity could not be ruled out. Higher T cell density in blood was associated with longer overall survival, whereas higher clonality in adjacent lung was associated with shorter survival. Since the design was exploratory, TCR variables were selected using unadjusted p-values with no false-discovery rate correction. A median of around 57 of the top 100 tumor clones turned up in the paired uninvolved adjacent lung, and approximately 30 of those clones also ranked among the top 100 of that same adjacent lung. Uninvolved tumor-adjacent lung showed the highest T cell clonality, higher than tumor, which suggests more focused antigenic responses in the uninvolved tumor-adjacent lung.

The immunoSEQ Assay was used to sequence TCR beta CDR3 regions from DNA. The original methods were these. To compute T cell density, TCR beta template counts were normalized to usable DNA, which was estimated by amplifying housekeeping genes. Richness was estimated using the preseqR package, with extrapolation to 400,000 templates for PBMC samples and to 120,000 templates for tissue samples. Clonality was taken to be one minus Pielou's evenness. Differential abundance testing on productive amino-acid clonotypes, with a minimum total count of 5 and an alpha of 0.1, was used to identify tissue-enriched TCRs. The Jaccard Index and the Morisita Overlap Index were used to quantify repertoire overlap between compartments. GLIPH grouped TCR beta CDR3s together with public tetramer-defined viral CDR3s, and a viral motif had to include at least three viral sequences and also show V-gene enrichment. What TCRdb holds here is the immuneACCESS table cut down to in-frame rearrangements. Part of the clones is not present; checked against another copy, under half of the missing clones reflect an unresolved V gene, and the others are unexplained. D and trimming were read from the DNA, whereas the V and J calls and clone size are those reported in that table. The sample profile shows approximately 88,000 clones; just over 90% of them were found once. The ten top clones hold over 4% of the sample.

The sequenced sample was PBMCs, obtained before any cancer treatment. This receptor was identified in a woman between 35 and 70 years old with stage II squamous cell lung carcinoma. The chain employs TRBV27 and TRBJ1-2, with no reliable assignment of the D segment. The CDR3 protein: CASGQSRYYGYTF. The DNA is as follows: TGTGCCAGCGGGCAATCGCGATACTATGGCTACACCTTC.